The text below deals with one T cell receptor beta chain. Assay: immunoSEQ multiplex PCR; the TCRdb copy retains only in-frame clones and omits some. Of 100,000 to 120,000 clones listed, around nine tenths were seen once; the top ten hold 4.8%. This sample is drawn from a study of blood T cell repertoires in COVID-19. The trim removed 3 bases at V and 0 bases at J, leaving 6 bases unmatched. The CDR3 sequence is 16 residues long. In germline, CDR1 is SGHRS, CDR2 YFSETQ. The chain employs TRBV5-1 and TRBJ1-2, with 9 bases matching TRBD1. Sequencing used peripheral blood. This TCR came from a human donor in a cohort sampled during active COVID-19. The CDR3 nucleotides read TGCGCCAGCAGCTCCGGACAGGGGAACGCTAACTATGGCTACACCTTC. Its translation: CASSSGQGNANYGYTF. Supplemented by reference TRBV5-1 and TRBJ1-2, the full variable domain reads KAGVTQTPRYLIKTRGQQVTLSCSPISGHRSVSWYQQTPGQGLQFLFEYFSETQRNKGNFPGRFSGRQFSNSRSEMNVSTLELGDSALYLCASSSGQGNANYGYTFGSGTRLTVV.